This record looks at one T cell receptor (beta chain) sequence and its context. Its antigen is undetermined. These data originate in a study of cytomegalovirus exposure and HLA in healthy donors. Points from the study as a whole: For presence/absence analyses, sequencing depth was assumed to be roughly uniform across donors. Information on immune exposure was restricted to one variable (CMV serostatus). Later analysis reportedly placed an Asian-associated ancestry cluster below the approximately 700-donor mean in N-insertions.

V trimming: 3 bases; J trimming: 5 bases; junction bases outside the gene matches: 7. The length of the CDR3 is 15 residues. In germline, CDR1 is SGHTS, CDR2 YDEGEE. The PCR ran on 60 Vbeta and 13 Jbeta primers. Produced via immunoSEQ multiplex PCR; TCRdb's table is partial and in-frame only. The table lists hundreds of thousands of clones, around 90% of them singletons. The specimen was PBMCs. The receptor comes from a woman aged 18-29 years in good health and CMV-seronegative. The chain carries TRBV5-8 and TRBJ1-4; 7 bases map to TRBD1. CDR3 coding DNA: TGTGCCAGCAGCTCTGAGGGGGCCGCGAATGAAAAACTGTTTTTT. As protein: CASSSEGAANEKLFF. The full variable domain, completed using reference TRBV5-8 and TRBJ1-4, is EAGVTQSPTHLIKTRGQQATLRCSPISGHTSVYWYQQALGLGLQFLLWYDEGEERNRGNFPPRFSGRQFPNYSSELNVNALELEDSALYLCASSSEGAANEKLFFGSGTQLSVL.